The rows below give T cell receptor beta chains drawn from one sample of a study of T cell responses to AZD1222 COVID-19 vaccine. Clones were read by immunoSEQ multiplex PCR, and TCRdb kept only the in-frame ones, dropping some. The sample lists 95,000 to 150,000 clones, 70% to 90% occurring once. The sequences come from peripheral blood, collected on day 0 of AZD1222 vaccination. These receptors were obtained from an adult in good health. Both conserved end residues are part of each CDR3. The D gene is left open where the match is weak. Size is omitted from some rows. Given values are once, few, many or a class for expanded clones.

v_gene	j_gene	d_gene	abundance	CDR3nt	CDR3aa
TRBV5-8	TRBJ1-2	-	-	TGTGCCAGCAGCTTGTACGGGGGGGGCTACACCTTC	CASSLYGGGYTF
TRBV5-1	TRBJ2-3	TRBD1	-	TGCGCCAGCAGCTTGGCCGACAGGGGCCCCACAGATACGCAGTATTTT	CASSLADRGPTDTQYF
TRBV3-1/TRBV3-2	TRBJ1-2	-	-	TGTGCCAGCAGCCAAGATCAAGACAGTTCCATAATCTTTAACTATGGCTACACCTTC	CASSQDQDSSIIFNYGYTF
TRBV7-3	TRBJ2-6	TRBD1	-	TGTGCCAGCAGCCAACAAGGGACAGTTGGCCTAGGTGGGGCCAACGTCCTGACTTTC	CASSQQGTVGLGGANVLTF
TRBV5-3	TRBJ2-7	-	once	TGTGCCAGAAGGGTATGGAGGGGCACCTCCTACGAGCAGTACTTC	CARRVWRGTSYEQYF
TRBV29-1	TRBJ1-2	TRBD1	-	TGCAGCGTGGAGACAGGGGGCAGTTACTATGGCTACACCTTC	CSVETGGSYYGYTF
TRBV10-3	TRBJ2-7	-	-	TGTGCCATCAGTGAGGGTGAGGGAAGGCACGAGCAGTACTTC	CAISEGEGRHEQYF
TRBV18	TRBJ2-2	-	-	TGTGCCAGCTCACCCCTCGCGAACACCGGGGAGCTGTTTTTT	CASSPLANTGELFF
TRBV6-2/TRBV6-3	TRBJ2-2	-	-	TGTGCCAGCAGTGGTCGGGAAAGCGCGAACACCGGGGAGCTGTTTTTT	CASSGRESANTGELFF
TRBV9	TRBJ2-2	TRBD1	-	TGTGCCAGCAGCGACCCGGGACAGGGGGCTTGGGGCACCGGGGAGCTGTTTTTT	CASSDPGQGAWGTGELFF
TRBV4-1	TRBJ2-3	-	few	TGCGCCAGCAGCCAAGCGCGGACCAGCACAGATACGCAGTATTTT	CASSQARTSTDTQYF
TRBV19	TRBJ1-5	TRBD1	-	TGTGCCAGTAGTAAGGACAGGAGCTTTCCCGTAAGTCAGCCCCAGCATTTT	CASSKDRSFPVSQPQHF
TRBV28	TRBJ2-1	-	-	TGTGCCAGCAGTTCGGCAAGGTATGAGCAGTTCTTC	CASSSARYEQFF
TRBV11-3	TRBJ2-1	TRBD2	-	TGTGCCAGCAGCTTGAGGATAGCGGGATACAATGAGCAGTTCTTC	CASSLRIAGYNEQFF
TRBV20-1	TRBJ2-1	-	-	TGCAGTGCTAGCAATGAGCAGTTCTTC	CSASNEQFF
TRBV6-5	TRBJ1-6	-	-	TGTGCCAGCAGGAGATCTCAGGGGCAGGGTTCACCCCTCCACTTT	CASRRSQGQGSPLHF
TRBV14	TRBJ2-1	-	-	TGTGCCAGCAGCCAATCGGTTGGGGGTGAGCAGTTCTTC	CASSQSVGGEQFF
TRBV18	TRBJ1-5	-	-	TGTGCCAGCTCCCCAGCAAGTGGGAAAATCAATCAGCCCCAGCATTTT	CASSPASGKINQPQHF
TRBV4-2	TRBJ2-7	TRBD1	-	TGTGCCAGCAGCCAAGATCCAGGGACAGGGAGTAACGAGCAGTACTTC	CASSQDPGTGSNEQYF
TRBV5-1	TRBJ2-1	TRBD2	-	TGCGCCAGCAGCACGGGACTAGGGAGCAATGAGCAGTTCTTC	CASSTGLGSNEQFF
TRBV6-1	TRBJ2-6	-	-	TGTGCCAGCAGTGAATTCACCTCTGGGGCCAACGTCCTGACTTTC	CASSEFTSGANVLTF
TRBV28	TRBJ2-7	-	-	TGTGCCAGCAGTTTTAGGTACGAGCAGTACTTC	CASSFRYEQYF
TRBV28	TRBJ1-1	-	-	TGTGCCAGCAGTTTGGGGTTTGTAGCTTTCTTT	CASSLGFVAFF
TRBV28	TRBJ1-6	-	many	TGTGCCAGCAGTTTTACGGGACTCAGGAATTCACCCCTCCACTTT	CASSFTGLRNSPLHF
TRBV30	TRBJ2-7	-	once	TGTGCCTGGAGTTACTCTGGGACGGGTAGGTACGAGCAGTACTTC	CAWSYSGTGRYEQYF
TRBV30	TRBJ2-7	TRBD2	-	TGTGCCTGGAACCGGGGGGGCCCCTACGAGCAGTACTTC	CAWNRGGPYEQYF
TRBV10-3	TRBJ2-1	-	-	TGTGCCATCAGTGCCCAGGGTAATGTTTACAATGAGCAGTTCTTC	CAISAQGNVYNEQFF
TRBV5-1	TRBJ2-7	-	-	TGCGCCAGCAGCTTCCGGGGGAGCTCCTACGAGCAGTACTTC	CASSFRGSSYEQYF
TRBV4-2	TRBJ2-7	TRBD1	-	TGTGCCAGCAGCCAGGCGCGGATCGGGACAGATACCTACGAGCAGTACTTC	CASSQARIGTDTYEQYF
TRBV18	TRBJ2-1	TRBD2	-	TGTGCCAGCTCAACTGGACTAGCGGAGTCGAATGAGCAGTTCTTC	CASSTGLAESNEQFF
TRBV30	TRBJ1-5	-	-	TGTGCCTGGAGTGTCGGGGGAGATCAGCCCCAGCATTTT	CAWSVGGDQPQHF
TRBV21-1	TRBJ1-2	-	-	TGTGCCAGCAGCCGCCTTTCTGGGGGCGGCTATGGCTACACCTTC	CASSRLSGGGYGYTF
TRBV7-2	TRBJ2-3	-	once	TGTGCCAGCAGCCCCCAGGGGACGGGCTCGGGAGATACGCAGTATTTT	CASSPQGTGSGDTQYF
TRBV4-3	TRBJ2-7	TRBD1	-	TGCGCCAGCAGCCAAGATCAGGGACAGGAGCAGTACTTC	CASSQDQGQEQYF
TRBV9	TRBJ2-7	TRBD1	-	TGTGCCAGCAGCTCACAACAAGGAGACAGGGGATCCTACGAGCAGTACTTC	CASSSQQGDRGSYEQYF
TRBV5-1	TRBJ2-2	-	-	TGCGCCAGTAGAGTAGGGGGGGCGAACACCGGGGAGCTGTTTTTT	CASRVGGANTGELFF
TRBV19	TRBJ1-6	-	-	TGTGCCAGTAGTATCGGATTCGCCCATAATTCACCCCTCCACTTT	CASSIGFAHNSPLHF
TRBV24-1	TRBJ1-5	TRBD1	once	TGTGCCACCAGCGCGGGACAGACCAGCAATCAGCCCCAGCATTTT	CATSAGQTSNQPQHF
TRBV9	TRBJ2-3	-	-	TGTGCCAGCAGCGTAGGTCAGGGCCGCACAGATACGCAGTATTTT	CASSVGQGRTDTQYF
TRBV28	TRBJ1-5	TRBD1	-	TGTGCCAGCAGGACAGGGAAGGCGAAGAGCAATCAGCCCCAGCATTTT	CASRTGKAKSNQPQHF
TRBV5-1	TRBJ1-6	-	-	TGCGCCAGCAGCTTGTGGGAGATGAGCTCCTATAATTCACCCCTCCACTTT	CASSLWEMSSYNSPLHF
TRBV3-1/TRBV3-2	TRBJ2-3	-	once	TGTGCCAGCAGCCCCTCTAGAGCTAGCACAGATACGCAGTATTTT	CASSPSRASTDTQYF
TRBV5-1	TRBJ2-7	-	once	TGCGCCAGCAGCTTGGCTCCAGGGAGCTCCTACGAGCAGTACTTC	CASSLAPGSSYEQYF
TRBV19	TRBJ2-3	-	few	TGTGCCAGTAGTATAGAGACAGATACGCAGTATTTT	CASSIETDTQYF
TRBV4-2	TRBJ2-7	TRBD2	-	TGTGCCAGCAACGGGGTAGCGGGTTCGCGGGAGCAGTACTTC	CASNGVAGSREQYF
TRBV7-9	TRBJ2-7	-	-	TGTGCCAGCAGCCAAGCGGCAACCTCCGGGCAGTACTTC	CASSQAATSGQYF
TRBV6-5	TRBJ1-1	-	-	TGTGCCAGCAGAGCAGGGTCCCCGGGGGCTTTCTTT	CASRAGSPGAFF
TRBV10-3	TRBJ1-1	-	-	TGTGCCACCACCCCCCTCGGGGGGGCGGACACTGAAGCTTTCTTT	CATTPLGGADTEAFF
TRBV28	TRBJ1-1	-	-	TGTGCCAGCAGTTTAAGTCAGGGGCTCGCGAACACTGAAGCTTTCTTT	CASSLSQGLANTEAFF
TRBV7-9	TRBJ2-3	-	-	TGTGCCAGCAGCCTAAAGGACGGACCTAGCACAGATACGCAGTATTTT	CASSLKDGPSTDTQYF
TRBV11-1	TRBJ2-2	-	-	TGTGCCAGCAGCTTAGAGGTCGCCGGGGAGCTGTTTTTT	CASSLEVAGELFF
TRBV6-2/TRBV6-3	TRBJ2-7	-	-	TGTGCCAGCAGTTTCAACCCAGGGGAGCAGTACTTC	CASSFNPGEQYF